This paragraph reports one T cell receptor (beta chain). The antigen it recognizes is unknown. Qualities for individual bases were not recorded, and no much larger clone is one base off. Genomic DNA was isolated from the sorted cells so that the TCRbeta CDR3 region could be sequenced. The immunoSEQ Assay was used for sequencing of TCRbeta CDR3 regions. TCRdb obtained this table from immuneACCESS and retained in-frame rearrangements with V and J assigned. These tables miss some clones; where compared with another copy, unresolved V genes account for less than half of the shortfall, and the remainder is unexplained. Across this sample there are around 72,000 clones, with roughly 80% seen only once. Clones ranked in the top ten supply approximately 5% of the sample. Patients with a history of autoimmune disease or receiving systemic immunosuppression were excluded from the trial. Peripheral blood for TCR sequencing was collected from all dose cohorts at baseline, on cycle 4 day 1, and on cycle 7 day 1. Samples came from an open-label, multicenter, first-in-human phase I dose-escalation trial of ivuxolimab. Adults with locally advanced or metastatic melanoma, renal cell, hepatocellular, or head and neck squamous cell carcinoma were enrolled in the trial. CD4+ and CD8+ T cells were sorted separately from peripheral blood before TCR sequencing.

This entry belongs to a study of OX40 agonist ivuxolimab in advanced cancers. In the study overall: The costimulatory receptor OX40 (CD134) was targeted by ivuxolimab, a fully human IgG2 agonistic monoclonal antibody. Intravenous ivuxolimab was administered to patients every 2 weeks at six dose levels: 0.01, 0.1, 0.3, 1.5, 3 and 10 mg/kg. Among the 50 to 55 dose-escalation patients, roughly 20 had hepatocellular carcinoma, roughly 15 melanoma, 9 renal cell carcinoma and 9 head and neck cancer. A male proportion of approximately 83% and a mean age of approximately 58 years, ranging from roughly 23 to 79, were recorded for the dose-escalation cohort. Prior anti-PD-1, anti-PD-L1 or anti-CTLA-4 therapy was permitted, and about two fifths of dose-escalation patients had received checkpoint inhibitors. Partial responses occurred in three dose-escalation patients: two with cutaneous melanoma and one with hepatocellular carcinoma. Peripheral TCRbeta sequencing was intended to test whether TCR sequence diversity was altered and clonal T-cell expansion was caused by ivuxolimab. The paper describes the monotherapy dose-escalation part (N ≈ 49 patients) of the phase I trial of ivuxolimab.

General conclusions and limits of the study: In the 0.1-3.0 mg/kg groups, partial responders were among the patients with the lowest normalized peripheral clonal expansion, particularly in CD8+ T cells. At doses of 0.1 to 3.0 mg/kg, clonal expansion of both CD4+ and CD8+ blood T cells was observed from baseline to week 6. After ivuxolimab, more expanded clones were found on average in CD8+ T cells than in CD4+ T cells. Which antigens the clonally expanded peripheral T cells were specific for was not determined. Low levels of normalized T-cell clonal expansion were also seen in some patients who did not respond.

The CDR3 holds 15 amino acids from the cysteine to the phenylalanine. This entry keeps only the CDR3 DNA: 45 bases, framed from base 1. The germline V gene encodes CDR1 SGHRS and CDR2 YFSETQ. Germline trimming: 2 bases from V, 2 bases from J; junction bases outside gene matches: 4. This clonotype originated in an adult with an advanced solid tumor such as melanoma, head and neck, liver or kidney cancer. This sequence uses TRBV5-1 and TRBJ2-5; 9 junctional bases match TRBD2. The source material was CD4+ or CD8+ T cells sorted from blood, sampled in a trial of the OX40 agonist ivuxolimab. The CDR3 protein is CASSLVAGVQETQYF. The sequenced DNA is TGCGCCAGCAGCTTAGTAGCGGGGGTTCAAGAGACCCAGTACTTC.